The present T cell receptor beta chain was sequenced within a study of blood T cell repertoires in COVID-19. Study details: Both acute and convalescent COVID-19 samples were obtained from the United States, Italy and Spain.

Assay used: immunoSEQ multiplex PCR; TCRdb lists only in-frame clones, some missing. The sample has 200,000 to 250,000 clones, about 82% seen once. V lost 0 bases to trimming and J lost 7 bases, with 10 bases between them. Germline V gene lookup returns CDR1 GTSNPN and CDR2 SVGIG (reference sequence). The CDR3 loop spans 14 amino acids. The chain has TRBV30 and TRBJ1-6; D not resolved. Sequencing used peripheral blood. This clonotype originated in a woman aged 60 to 75 with active or convalescent COVID-19. DNA of the CDR3: TGTGCCTGGAGTGTAGCAGCGGTGAATTCACCCCTCCACTTT. Translated, it gives CAWSVAAVNSPLHF.